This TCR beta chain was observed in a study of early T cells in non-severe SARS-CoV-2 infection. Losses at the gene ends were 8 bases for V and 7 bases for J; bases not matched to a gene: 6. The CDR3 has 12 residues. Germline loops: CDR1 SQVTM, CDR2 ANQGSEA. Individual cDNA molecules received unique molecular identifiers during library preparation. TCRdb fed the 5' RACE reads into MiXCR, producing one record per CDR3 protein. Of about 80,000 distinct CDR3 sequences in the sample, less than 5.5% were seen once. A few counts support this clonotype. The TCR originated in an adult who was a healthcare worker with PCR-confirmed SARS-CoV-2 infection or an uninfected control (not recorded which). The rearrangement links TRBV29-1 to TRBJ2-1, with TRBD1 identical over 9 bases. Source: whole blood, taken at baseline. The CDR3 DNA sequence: TGCAGCCCTCTGACAGGGGGAAATGAGCAGTTCTTC. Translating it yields CSPLTGGNEQFF.